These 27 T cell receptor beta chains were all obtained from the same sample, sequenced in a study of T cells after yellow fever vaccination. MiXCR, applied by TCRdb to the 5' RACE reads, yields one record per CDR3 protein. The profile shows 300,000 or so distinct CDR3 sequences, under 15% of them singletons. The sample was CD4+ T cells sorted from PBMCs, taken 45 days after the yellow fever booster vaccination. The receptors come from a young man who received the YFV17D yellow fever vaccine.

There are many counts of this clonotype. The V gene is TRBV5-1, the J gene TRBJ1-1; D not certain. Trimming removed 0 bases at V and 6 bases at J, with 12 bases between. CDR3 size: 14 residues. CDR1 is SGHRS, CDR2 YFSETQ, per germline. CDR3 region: CASSLVVGKAEAFF. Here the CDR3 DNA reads TGCGCCAGCAGCTTGGTTGTAGGGAAGGCTGAAGCTTTCTTT.

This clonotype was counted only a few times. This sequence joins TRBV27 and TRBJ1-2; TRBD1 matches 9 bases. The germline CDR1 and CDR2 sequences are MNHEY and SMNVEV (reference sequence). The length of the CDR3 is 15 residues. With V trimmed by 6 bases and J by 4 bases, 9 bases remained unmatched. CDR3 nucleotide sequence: TGTGCCAGCAGCCGGGACAGGGTTTTAATCTATGGCTACACCTTC. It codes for CASSRDRVLIYGYTF.

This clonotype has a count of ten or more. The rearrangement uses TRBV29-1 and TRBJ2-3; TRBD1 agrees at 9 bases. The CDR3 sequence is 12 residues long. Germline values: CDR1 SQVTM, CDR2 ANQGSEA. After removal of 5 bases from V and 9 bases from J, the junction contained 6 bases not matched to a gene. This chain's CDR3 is CSVWTGAGTQYF. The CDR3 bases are TGCAGCGTTTGGACAGGGGCAGGGACGCAGTATTTT.

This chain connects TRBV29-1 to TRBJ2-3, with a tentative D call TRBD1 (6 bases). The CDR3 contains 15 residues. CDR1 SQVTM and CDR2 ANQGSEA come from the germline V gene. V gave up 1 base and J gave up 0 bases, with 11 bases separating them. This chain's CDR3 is CSVEAFRGSTDTQYF. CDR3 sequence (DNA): TGCAGCGTTGAAGCGTTCAGGGGCAGCACAGATACGCAGTATTTT.

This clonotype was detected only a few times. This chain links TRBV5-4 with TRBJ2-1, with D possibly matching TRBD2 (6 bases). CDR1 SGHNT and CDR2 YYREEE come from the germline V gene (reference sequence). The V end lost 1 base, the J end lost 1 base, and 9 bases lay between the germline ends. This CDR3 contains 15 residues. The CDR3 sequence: CASSLLLASYNEQFF. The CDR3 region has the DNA TGTGCCAGCAGCTTGCTGCTAGCGTCCTACAATGAGCAGTTCTTC.

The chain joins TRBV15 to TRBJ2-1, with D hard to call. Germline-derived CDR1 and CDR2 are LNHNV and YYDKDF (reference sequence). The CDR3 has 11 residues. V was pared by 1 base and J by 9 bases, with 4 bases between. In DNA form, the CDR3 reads TGTGCCACCAGCAGAGGGACTGAGCAGTTCTTC. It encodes CATSRGTEQFF.

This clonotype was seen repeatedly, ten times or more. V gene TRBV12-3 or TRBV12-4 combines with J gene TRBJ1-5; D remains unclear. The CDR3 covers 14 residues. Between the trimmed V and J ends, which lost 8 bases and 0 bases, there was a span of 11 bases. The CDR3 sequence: CASETGYSNQPQHF. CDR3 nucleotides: TGTGCCAGCGAGACGGGGTATAGCAATCAGCCCCAGCATTTT.

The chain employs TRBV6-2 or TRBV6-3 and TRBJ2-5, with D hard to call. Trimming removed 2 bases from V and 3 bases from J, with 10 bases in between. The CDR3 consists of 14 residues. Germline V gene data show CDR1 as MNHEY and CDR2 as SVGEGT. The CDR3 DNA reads TGTGCCAGCAGTTACACCTATTCCAAAGAGACCCAGTACTTC. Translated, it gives CASSYTYSKETQYF.

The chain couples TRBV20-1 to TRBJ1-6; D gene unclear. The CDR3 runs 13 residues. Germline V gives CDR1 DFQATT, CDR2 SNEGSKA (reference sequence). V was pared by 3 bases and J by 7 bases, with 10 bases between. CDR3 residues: CSASRSLNSPLHF. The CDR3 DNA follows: TGCAGTGCTAGTAGGAGCCTCAATTCACCCCTCCACTTT.

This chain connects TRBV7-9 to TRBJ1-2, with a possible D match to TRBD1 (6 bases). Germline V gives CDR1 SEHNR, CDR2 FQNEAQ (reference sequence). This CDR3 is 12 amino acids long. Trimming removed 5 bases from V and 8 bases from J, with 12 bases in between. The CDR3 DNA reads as TGTGCCAGCAGCCTGGACAGCAGCGGCTACACCTTC. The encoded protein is CASSLDSSGYTF. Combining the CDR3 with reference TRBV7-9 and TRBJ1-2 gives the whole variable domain DTGVSQNPRHKITKRGQNVTFRCDPISEHNRLYWYRQTLGQGPEFLTYFQNEAQLEKSRLLSDRFSAERPKGSFSTLEIQRTEQGDSAMYLCASSLDSSGYTFGSGTRLTVV.

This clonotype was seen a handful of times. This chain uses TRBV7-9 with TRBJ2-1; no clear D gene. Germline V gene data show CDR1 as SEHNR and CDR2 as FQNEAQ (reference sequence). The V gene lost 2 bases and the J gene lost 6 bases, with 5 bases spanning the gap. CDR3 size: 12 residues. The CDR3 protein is CASSLRPNEQFF. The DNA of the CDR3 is TGTGCCAGCAGCTTAAGGCCCAATGAGCAGTTCTTC.

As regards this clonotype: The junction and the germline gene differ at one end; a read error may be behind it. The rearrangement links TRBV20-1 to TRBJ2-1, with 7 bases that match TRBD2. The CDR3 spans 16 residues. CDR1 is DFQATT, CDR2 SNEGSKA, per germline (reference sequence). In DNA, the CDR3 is TGCTGTGCTAGAGATCTCCCCGGGAGGCGCGACAATGAGCAGTTCTTC. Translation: CCARDLPGRRDNEQFF.

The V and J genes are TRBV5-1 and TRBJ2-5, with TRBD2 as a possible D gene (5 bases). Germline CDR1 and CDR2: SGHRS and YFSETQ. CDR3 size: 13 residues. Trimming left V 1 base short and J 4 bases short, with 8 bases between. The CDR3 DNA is TGCGCCAGCAGCTTGTCTGCGGGAGAGACCCAGTACTTC. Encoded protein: CASSLSAGETQYF. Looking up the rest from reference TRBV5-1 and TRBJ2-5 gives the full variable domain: KAGVTQTPRYLIKTRGQQVTLSCSPISGHRSVSWYQQTPGQGLQFLFEYFSETQRNKGNFPGRFSGRQFSNSRSEMNVSTLELGDSALYLCASSLSAGETQYFGPGTRLLVL.

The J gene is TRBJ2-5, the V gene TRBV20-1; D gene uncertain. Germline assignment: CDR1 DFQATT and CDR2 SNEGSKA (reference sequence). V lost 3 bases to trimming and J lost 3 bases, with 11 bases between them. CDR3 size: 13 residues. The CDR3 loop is CSARFQGKETQYF. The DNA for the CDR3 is TGCAGTGCTAGGTTTCAAGGGAAAGAGACCCAGTACTTC.

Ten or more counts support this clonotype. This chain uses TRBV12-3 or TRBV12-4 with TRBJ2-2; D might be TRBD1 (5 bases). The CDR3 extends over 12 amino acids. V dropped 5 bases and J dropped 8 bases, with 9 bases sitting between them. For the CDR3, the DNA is TGTGCCAGCAGTCCAGGGTATGGGGAGCTGTTTTTT. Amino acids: CASSPGYGELFF.

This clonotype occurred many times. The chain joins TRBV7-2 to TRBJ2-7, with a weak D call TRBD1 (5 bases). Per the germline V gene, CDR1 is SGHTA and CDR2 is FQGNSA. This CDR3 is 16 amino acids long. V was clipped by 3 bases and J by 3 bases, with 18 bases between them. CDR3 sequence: CASSFFDSRPNYEQYF. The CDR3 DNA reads TGTGCCAGCAGCTTCTTCGACAGTAGGCCAAACTACGAGCAGTACTTC. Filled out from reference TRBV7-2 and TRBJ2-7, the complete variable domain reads GAGVSQSPSNKVTEKGKDVELRCDPISGHTALYWYRQSLGQGLEFLIYFQGNSAPDKSGLPSDRFSAERTGGSVSTLTIQRTQQEDSAVYLCASSFFDSRPNYEQYFGPGTRLTVT.

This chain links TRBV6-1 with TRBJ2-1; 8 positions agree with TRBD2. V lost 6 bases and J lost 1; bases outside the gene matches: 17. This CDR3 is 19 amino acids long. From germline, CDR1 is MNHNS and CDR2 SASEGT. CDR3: CASRPRAGEAKGSYNEQFF. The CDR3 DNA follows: TGTGCCAGCAGACCACGAGCGGGAGAAGCCAAGGGTTCCTACAATGAGCAGTTCTTC.

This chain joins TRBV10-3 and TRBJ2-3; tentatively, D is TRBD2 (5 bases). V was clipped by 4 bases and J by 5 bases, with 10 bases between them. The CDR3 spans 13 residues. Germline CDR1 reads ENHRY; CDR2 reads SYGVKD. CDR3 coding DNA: TGTGCCATCAGTGGGACTCAAGGAGATACGCAGTATTTT. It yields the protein CAISGTQGDTQYF.

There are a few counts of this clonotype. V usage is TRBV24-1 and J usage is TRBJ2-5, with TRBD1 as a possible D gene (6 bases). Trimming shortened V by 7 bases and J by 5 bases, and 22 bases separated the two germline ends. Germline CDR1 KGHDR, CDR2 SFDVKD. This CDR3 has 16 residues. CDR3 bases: TGTGCCACCAGCCGAGGCCGTGGACAGTCGTCGGAGACCCAGTACTTC. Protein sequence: CATSRGRGQSSETQYF.

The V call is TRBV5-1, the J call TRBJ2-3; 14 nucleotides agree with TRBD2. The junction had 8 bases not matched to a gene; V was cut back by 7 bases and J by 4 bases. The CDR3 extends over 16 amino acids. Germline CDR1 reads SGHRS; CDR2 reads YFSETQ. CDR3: CASQAGTSGSADTQYF. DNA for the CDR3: TGCGCCAGCCAAGCCGGGACTAGCGGGAGCGCAGATACGCAGTATTTT. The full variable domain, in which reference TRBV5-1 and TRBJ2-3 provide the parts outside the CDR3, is KAGVTQTPRYLIKTRGQQVTLSCSPISGHRSVSWYQQTPGQGLQFLFEYFSETQRNKGNFPGRFSGRQFSNSRSEMNVSTLELGDSALYLCASQAGTSGSADTQYFGPGTRLTVL.

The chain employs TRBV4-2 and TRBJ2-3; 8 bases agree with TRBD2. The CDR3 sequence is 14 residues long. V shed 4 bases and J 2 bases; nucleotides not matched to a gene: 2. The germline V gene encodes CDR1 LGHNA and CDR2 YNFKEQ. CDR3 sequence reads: CASSRGLATDTQYF. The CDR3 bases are TGTGCCAGCAGCCGCGGACTAGCCACAGATACGCAGTATTTT.

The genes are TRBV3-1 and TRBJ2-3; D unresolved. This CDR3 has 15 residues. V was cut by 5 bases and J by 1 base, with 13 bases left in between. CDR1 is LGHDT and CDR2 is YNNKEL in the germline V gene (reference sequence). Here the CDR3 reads CASSSTMEGTDTQYF. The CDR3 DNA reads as TGTGCCAGCAGCTCTACCATGGAAGGCACAGATACGCAGTATTTT.

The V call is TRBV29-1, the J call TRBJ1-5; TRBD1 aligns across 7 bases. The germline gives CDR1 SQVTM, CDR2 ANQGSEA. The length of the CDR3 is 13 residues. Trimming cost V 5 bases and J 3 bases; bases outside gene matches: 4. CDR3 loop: CSVQGDPNQPQHF. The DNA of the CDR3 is TGCAGCGTTCAGGGGGACCCCAATCAGCCCCAGCATTTT.

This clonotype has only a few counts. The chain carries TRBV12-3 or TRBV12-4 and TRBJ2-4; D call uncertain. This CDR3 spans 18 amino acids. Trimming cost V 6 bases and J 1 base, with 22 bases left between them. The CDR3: CASSRPPSTLMAKNIQYF. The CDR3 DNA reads TGTGCCAGCAGCCGACCGCCCTCGACCCTCATGGCCAAAAACATTCAGTACTTC.

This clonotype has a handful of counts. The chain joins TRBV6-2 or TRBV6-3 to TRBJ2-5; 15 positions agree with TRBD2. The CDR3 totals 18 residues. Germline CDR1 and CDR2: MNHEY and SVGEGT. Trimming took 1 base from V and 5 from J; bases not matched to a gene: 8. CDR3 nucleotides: TGTGCCAGCAGTTACTTAATAGGGACTAGCGGGAGGCGGGAGACCCAGTACTTC. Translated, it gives CASSYLIGTSGRRETQYF.

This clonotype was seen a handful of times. The chain's CDR3 is CASSVYRGRSVTGELFF. CDR3 in DNA: TGTGCCAGCAGTGTGTACAGGGGGCGATCGGTCACCGGGGAGCTGTTTTTT. J is TRBJ2-2 and V is TRBV27; 9 bases match TRBD1. The V segment lost 5 bases and the J segment 4 bases; nucleotides outside the gene matches: 11. Germline CDR1 reads MNHEY; CDR2 reads SMNVEV (reference sequence). This CDR3 has 17 amino acids.

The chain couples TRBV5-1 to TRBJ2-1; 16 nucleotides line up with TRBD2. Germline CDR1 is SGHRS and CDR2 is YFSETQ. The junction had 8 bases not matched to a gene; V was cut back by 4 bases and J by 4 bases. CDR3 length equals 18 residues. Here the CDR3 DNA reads TGCGCCAGCAGCACCGGGACTAGCGGGAGGGCCTTATACAATGAGCAGTTCTTC. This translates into CASSTGTSGRALYNEQFF.